The rows below give T cell receptor beta chains drawn from one sample of a study of T cells in Graves' hyperthyroidism and ophthalmopathy. TCRdb passed the multiplex PCR reads through MiXCR, listing each CDR3 protein once. This sample carries 500,000 to 750,000 distinct CDR3 sequences, about 14% of them seen once, and the ten largest clones take 6.5% to 9%. Sequenced: blood. These receptors originate from a woman between 18 and 30 years old with Graves' ophthalmopathy. Both conserved end residues are part of each CDR3. D genes are given only for firm matches. Expanded clones get a size class; other rows say once, few or many, or leave the size out.

abundance	j_gene	d_gene	v_gene	CDR3nt	CDR3aa
.	TRBJ2-5	.	TRBV30	TGTGCCTGGAGTGAGGTTGGGGGCCCTGTGACTCAGTACTTC	CAWSEVGGPVTQYF
many	TRBJ1-5	.	TRBV11-3	TGTGCCAGCAGCTTAGATGGAGGGTCCAATCAGCCCCAGCATTTT	CASSLDGGSNQPQHF
few	TRBJ2-4	TRBD1	TRBV6-1	TGTGCCAGCACCCCCGGACAGGGAGACATTCAGTACTTC	CASTPGQGDIQYF
many	TRBJ1-5	.	TRBV28	TGTGCCAGCAGTTTACCGGGTGGCAGTAGCAATCAGCCCCAGCATTTT	CASSLPGGSSNQPQHF
.	TRBJ2-1	TRBD2	TRBV12-3/TRBV12-4	TGTGCCAGCAGTCTCGGGACTAGTTCCGAGCAGTTCTTC	CASSLGTSSEQFF
many	TRBJ1-5	.	TRBV12-5	TGTGCTAGTGGTTTCGGTCAGCCCCAGCATTTT	CASGFGQPQHF
many	TRBJ2-2	TRBD1	TRBV2	TGTGCCAGCAGTCAGGACAGGGGGTACACCGGGGAGCTGTTTTTT	CASSQDRGYTGELFF
many	TRBJ2-3	TRBD2	TRBV12-3/TRBV12-4	TGTGCCAGCTTAGCGGGAGGGAACACAGATACGCAGTATTTT	CASLAGGNTDTQYF
many	TRBJ2-7	TRBD2	TRBV20-1	TGCAGTGCTGACCCGGGACTAGCCTACGAGCAGTACTTC	CSADPGLAYEQYF
many	TRBJ2-1	TRBD2	TRBV7-9	TGTGCCAGCAGTTTTACGACTAGCGGGAGCTACAATGAGCAGTTCTTC	CASSFTTSGSYNEQFF
.	TRBJ2-1	TRBD2	TRBV7-2	TGTGCCAGCAGCCATAGTTACGGGACTAGCTGGTTCTTC	CASSHSYGTSWFF
many	TRBJ2-7	.	TRBV20-1	TGCAGTGCTAGTGATGGACATCCCTCCTACGAGCAGTACTTC	CSASDGHPSYEQYF
many	TRBJ2-3	TRBD2	TRBV7-9	TGTGCCAGCAGCTTTCAGACTAGCGGGAGGAGCACAGATACGCAGTATTTT	CASSFQTSGRSTDTQYF
many	TRBJ1-3	.	TRBV7-3	TGTGCCAGCAGCCCTACTACCGGGGGTACTGGAAACACCATATATTTT	CASSPTTGGTGNTIYF
.	TRBJ1-6	.	TRBV13	TGTGCCAGCAGCTTAGTAGGGGGTTCACCCCTCCACTTT	CASSLVGGSPLHF
once	TRBJ2-1	TRBD2	TRBV20-1	TGCAGTGCTCTGGGACTAGCGGGACTAAGCTCCTACAATGAGCAGTTCTTC	CSALGLAGLSSYNEQFF
many	TRBJ2-1	TRBD2	TRBV6-1	TGTGCCAGCACCGCGACGGGACTAGCGGGAGGGGATGAGCAGTTCTTC	CASTATGLAGGDEQFF
few	TRBJ1-2	TRBD1	TRBV11-3	TGTGCCAGCAGCTACGTAGCAACCCCGGGACAGGGAGGCTATGGCTACACCTTC	CASSYVATPGQGGYGYTF
many	TRBJ2-2	.	TRBV6-1	TGTGCCAGCAGTTCTCCACCCTGGACAAAAACCGGGGAGCTGTTTTTT	CASSSPPWTKTGELFF
many	TRBJ2-7	.	TRBV12-3/TRBV12-4	TGTGCCAGCCGCCAGGGGGGGGGCGGAGAGCAGTACTTC	CASRQGGGGEQYF
.	TRBJ2-5	.	TRBV5-6	TGTGCCAGCAGACCGGATCAGGGCCGGGAGACCCAGTACTTC	CASRPDQGRETQYF
many	TRBJ2-1	TRBD2	TRBV5-1	TGCGCCAGCAGCTTGGGGGGCGGGGGGCGCAGCTATGAGCAGTTCTTC	CASSLGGGGRSYEQFF
few	TRBJ1-1	.	TRBV10-2	TGCGCCAGCAGGTCGACTGAAGCTTTCTTT	CASRSTEAFF
many	TRBJ2-3	TRBD2	TRBV20-1	TGCAGTGCTAGGGTCCTAGCGGGAGACGCCGATACGCAGTATTTT	CSARVLAGDADTQYF
few	TRBJ2-2	TRBD2	TRBV3-1	TGTGCCAGCAGCCCGACTAGCGGGAGTGGGCGGGAGCTGTTTTTT	CASSPTSGSGRELFF
.	TRBJ2-7	.	TRBV18	TGTGCCAGCTCACCACCGGAACAGGGATTCTCCTACGAGCAGTACTTC	CASSPPEQGFSYEQYF
few	TRBJ2-2	TRBD2	TRBV11-1	TGTGCCAGCACGGGACTAGCGGGAGTAGACGGGGAGCTGTTTTTT	CASTGLAGVDGELFF